One sample yielded the 7 T cell receptor beta chains listed below, sequenced in a study of blood T cell repertoires in COVID-19. The method was immunoSEQ multiplex PCR; TCRdb's version includes in-frame clones alone and lacks a portion of them. The profile covers fewer than 200,000 clones, with about 74% appearing a single time and under 3.5% taken by the ten largest. What was sequenced was peripheral blood. These receptors were collected from a woman aged 80 or over with acute or convalescent COVID-19.

The chain links TRBV5-1 to TRBJ2-6; 7 bases map to TRBD1. Losses at the gene ends were 4 bases for V and 12 bases for J; bases not matched to a gene: 13. The CDR3 has 15 amino acids. Per the germline V gene, CDR1 is SGHRS and CDR2 is YFSETQ. The CDR3 DNA is TGCGCCAGCAGCCCAACAGGGGTCTCCCTCGGCGTCCTGACTTTC. This encodes CASSPTGVSLGVLTF.

The J gene is TRBJ1-1, the V gene TRBV14; no clear D gene. Germline CDR1 and CDR2: SGHDN and FVKESK. The CDR3 has 13 residues. Trimming removed 0 bases at V and 4 bases at J, with 6 bases between. CDR3: CASSQDQVTEAFF. CDR3 nucleotides: TGTGCCAGCAGCCAAGACCAGGTCACTGAAGCTTTCTTT.

This chain links TRBV27 with TRBJ1-2; 12 bases line up with TRBD1. From germline, CDR1 is MNHEY and CDR2 SMNVEV (reference sequence). Germline trimming cut 0 bases from V and 5 bases from J; bases unmatched to any gene: 4. This CDR3 contains 16 residues. The CDR3 is CASSLSGQGARYGYTF. Here the CDR3 DNA reads TGTGCCAGCAGTTTATCGGGACAGGGGGCGCGTTATGGCTACACCTTC.

The chain combines TRBV4-2 with TRBJ2-5, with 10 bases aligning to TRBD2. Germline loops: CDR1 LGHNA, CDR2 YNFKEQ. The CDR3 sequence is 15 residues long. The J segment lost 4 bases and the V segment lost 0 bases, leaving 2 bases of the junction unmatched. CDR3 in DNA: TGTGCCAGCAGCCAAGATTTAGCGGGAGGAGAGACCCAGTACTTC. It is translated as CASSQDLAGGETQYF.

The chain uses TRBV4-3 and TRBJ2-5; TRBD2 matches at 7 bases. This CDR3 region has 14 residues. V shed 2 bases and J 5 bases; nucleotides not matched to a gene: 5. Germline loops: CDR1 LGHNA, CDR2 YSLEER. This CDR3 is CASSQFTSEETQYF. For the CDR3, the DNA is TGCGCCAGCAGCCAATTCACTAGCGAGGAGACCCAGTACTTC.

The rearrangement uses TRBV10-3 and TRBJ2-5, with a weak D call TRBD1 (5 bases). Germline CDR1 reads ENHRY; CDR2 reads SYGVKD. Trimming took off 5 bases at V and 0 bases at J, with 7 bases between the two ends. This CDR3 is built from 13 residues. The CDR3 DNA follows: TGTGCCATCAGTACACAGGACCAAGAGACCCAGTACTTC. This translates into CAISTQDQETQYF.

The rearrangement uses TRBV7-8 and TRBJ2-7; 9 bases map to TRBD2. This CDR3 contains 19 residues. With 2 bases clipped from V and 6 bases from J, the junction kept 20 bases outside the gene matches. Per the germline V gene, CDR1 is SGHVS and CDR2 is FQNEAQ. The CDR3 DNA reads as TGTGCCAGCAGCTTAAACGGGGTAGCGGGAGTCTCAGTTCCTCTCGAGCAGTACTTC. This gives the protein CASSLNGVAGVSVPLEQYF.